The rows below give T cell receptor beta chains drawn from one sample of a study of cytomegalovirus exposure and HLA in healthy donors. Sequencing used immunoSEQ multiplex PCR; TCRdb keeps in-frame clones, though not all of them. This sample has about 110,000 clones, with 88% found just once. What was sequenced was PBMCs. These receptors all stem from a woman younger than 30 in good health and CMV-seronegative. The CDR3 runs from the conserved cysteine through the conserved F or W. A D gene is named only where the DNA matches it firmly. For some rows the clone size is stated as once, few or many, or as a class when expanded; others skip it.

abundance: -
d_gene: TRBD2
j_gene: TRBJ2-4
v_gene: TRBV6-5
CDR3aa: CARGARLAENIQYF
CDR3nt: TGTGCCAGAGGGGCGCGACTAGCGGAAAACATTCAGTACTTC

abundance: -
d_gene: -
j_gene: TRBJ2-3
v_gene: TRBV9
CDR3aa: CASSPDNSGLPGQNTQYF
CDR3nt: TGTGCCAGCAGCCCAGATAACTCGGGACTCCCGGGACAGAATACGCAGTATTTT

abundance: -
d_gene: TRBD2
j_gene: TRBJ2-1
v_gene: TRBV2
CDR3aa: CASSAGTSGYNEQFF
CDR3nt: TGTGCCAGCAGTGCCGGGACTAGCGGATACAATGAGCAGTTCTTC

abundance: -
d_gene: TRBD1
j_gene: TRBJ2-1
v_gene: TRBV30
CDR3aa: CAWSRDSGYNEQFF
CDR3nt: TGTGCCTGGAGCAGGGACAGCGGCTACAATGAGCAGTTCTTC

abundance: few
d_gene: -
j_gene: TRBJ1-1
v_gene: TRBV18
CDR3aa: CASSPGRGNTEAFF
CDR3nt: TGTGCCAGCTCACCGGGCAGGGGGAACACTGAAGCTTTCTTT

abundance: -
d_gene: TRBD2
j_gene: TRBJ2-1
v_gene: TRBV30
CDR3aa: CAWSGTSVYYNEQFF
CDR3nt: TGTGCCTGGAGCGGTACTAGCGTTTACTACAATGAGCAGTTCTTC

abundance: few
d_gene: TRBD1
j_gene: TRBJ1-5
v_gene: TRBV18
CDR3aa: CASSPSRGHFQPQHF
CDR3nt: TGTGCCAGCTCACCGAGCAGGGGGCATTTTCAGCCCCAGCATTTT

abundance: -
d_gene: TRBD1
j_gene: TRBJ2-1
v_gene: TRBV5-1
CDR3aa: CASSSDRGNHNEQFF
CDR3nt: TGCGCCAGCAGCTCGGACAGGGGGAACCACAATGAGCAGTTCTTC

abundance: -
d_gene: TRBD2
j_gene: TRBJ2-7
v_gene: TRBV10-2
CDR3aa: CASSDPSGGALAYEQYF
CDR3nt: TGCGCCAGCAGTGATCCCAGCGGGGGGGCCTTGGCCTACGAGCAGTACTTC

abundance: -
d_gene: -
j_gene: TRBJ2-7
v_gene: TRBV28
CDR3aa: CASSLMGGEQYF
CDR3nt: TGTGCCAGCAGTTTAATGGGGGGCGAGCAGTACTTC

abundance: -
d_gene: -
j_gene: TRBJ1-2
v_gene: TRBV30
CDR3aa: CAWSAQSGGYTF
CDR3nt: TGTGCCTGGAGTGCACAATCCGGGGGCTACACCTTC

abundance: -
d_gene: TRBD2
j_gene: TRBJ2-3
v_gene: TRBV5-1
CDR3aa: CASSFGLAGEEDTQYF
CDR3nt: TGCGCCAGCAGCTTCGGACTAGCGGGAGAGGAAGATACGCAGTATTTT

abundance: -
d_gene: TRBD2
j_gene: TRBJ2-1
v_gene: TRBV27
CDR3aa: CASSLLAGLSRSYNEQFF
CDR3nt: TGTGCCAGCAGTCTTCTAGCGGGTCTTTCAAGATCCTACAATGAGCAGTTCTTC

abundance: -
d_gene: -
j_gene: TRBJ2-5
v_gene: TRBV7-3
CDR3aa: CASSLSGGAETQYF
CDR3nt: TGTGCCAGCAGCTTATCGGGGGGCGCGGAGACCCAGTACTTC

abundance: -
d_gene: -
j_gene: TRBJ2-7
v_gene: TRBV19
CDR3aa: CASSITSGAYEQYF
CDR3nt: TGTGCCAGTAGTATAACTTCGGGAGCCTACGAGCAGTACTTC

abundance: -
d_gene: -
j_gene: TRBJ1-1
v_gene: TRBV18
CDR3aa: CASSTYWTDQNTEAFF
CDR3nt: TGTGCCAGCTCAACTTACTGGACAGATCAGAACACTGAAGCTTTCTTT